Listed here is a single TCR beta chain. What it recognizes is unknown. V gave up 1 base and J gave up 4 bases; unmatched junction bases: 5. The germline V gene has CDR1 MNHEY and CDR2 SMNVEV (reference sequence). The CDR3 is made up of 15 amino acids. This entry belongs to a study of T cell responses to AZD1222 COVID-19 vaccine. Study-wide results and limits: Only a handful of AZD1222 recipients, more than five in all, had baseline seropositivity.

TCRdb's copy holds only in-frame clones and misses some; the assay was immunoSEQ multiplex PCR. The sample lists 110,000 or so clones; about 87% were seen once. The sequence came from an adult who received the AZD1222 COVID-19 vaccine. The source was peripheral blood, collected 28 days after the second AZD1222 dose. The chain recombines TRBV27 with TRBJ1-2, with 8 bases identical to TRBD1. The CDR3 here is CASSLFGTGSYGYTF. The CDR3 nucleotides are TGTGCCAGCAGTTTATTTGGGACAGGAAGCTATGGCTACACCTTC.